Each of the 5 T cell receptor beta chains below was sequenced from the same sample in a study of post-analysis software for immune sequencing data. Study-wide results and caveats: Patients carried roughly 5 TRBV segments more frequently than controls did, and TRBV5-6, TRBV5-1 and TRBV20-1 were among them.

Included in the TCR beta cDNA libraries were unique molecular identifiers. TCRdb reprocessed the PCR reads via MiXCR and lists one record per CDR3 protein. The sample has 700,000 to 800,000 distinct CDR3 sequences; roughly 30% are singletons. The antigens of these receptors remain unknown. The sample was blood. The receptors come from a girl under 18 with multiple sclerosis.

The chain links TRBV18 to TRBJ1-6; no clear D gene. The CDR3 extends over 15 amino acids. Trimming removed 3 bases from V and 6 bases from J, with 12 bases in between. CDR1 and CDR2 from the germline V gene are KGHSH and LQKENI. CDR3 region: CASSPGQLLNSPLHF. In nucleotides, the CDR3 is TGTGCCAGCTCACCTGGGCAGCTCCTTAATTCACCCCTCCACTTT.

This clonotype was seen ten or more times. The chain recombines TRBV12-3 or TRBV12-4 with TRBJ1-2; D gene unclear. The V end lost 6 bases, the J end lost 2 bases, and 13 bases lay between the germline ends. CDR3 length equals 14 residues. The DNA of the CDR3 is TGTGCCAGCAGCCCTGGGCCCAGCAACTATGGCTACACCTTC. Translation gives CASSPGPSNYGYTF.

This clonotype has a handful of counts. Here the CDR3 DNA reads TGTGCCAGCGGGCGGGGTGGACCCAATGAGCAGTTCTTC. It codes for CASGRGGPNEQFF. This chain links TRBV7-9 with TRBJ2-1; TRBD2 is a possible D gene (6 bases). Trimming pared 8 bases from V and 6 bases from J, leaving 14 bases between. In germline, CDR1 is SEHNR, CDR2 FQNEAQ (reference sequence). The CDR3 is 13 amino acids.

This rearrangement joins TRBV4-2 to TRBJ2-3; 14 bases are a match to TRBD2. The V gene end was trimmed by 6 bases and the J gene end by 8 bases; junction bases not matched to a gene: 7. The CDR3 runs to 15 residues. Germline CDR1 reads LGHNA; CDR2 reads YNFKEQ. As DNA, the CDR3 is TGTGCCAGCAGTCGAGGGACTAGCGGGAGTGCTACGCAGTATTTT. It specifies CASSRGTSGSATQYF.

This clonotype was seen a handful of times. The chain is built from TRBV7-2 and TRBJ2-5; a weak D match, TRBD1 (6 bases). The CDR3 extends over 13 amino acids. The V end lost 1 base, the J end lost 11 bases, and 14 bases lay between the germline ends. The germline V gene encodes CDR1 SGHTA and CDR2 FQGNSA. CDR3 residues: CASSLVGANEQYF. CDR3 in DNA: TGTGCCAGCAGCTTAGTGGGGGCCAATGAGCAGTACTTC.